The clone carrying this T cell receptor (beta chain) was detected only once. Its specificity is not known. This specimen belongs to a study of cytomegalovirus exposure and HLA in healthy donors. General study points: Listed as cytomegalovirus-associated were about 160 TCR beta chains.

The CDR3 is made up of 14 amino acids. V lost 6 bases and J 3 bases, leaving 12 bases between the germline ends. CDR1 and CDR2 (germline): MNHEY, SVGAGI. Repertoires were generated with immunoSEQ multiplex PCR, while TCRdb's copy carries only in-frame clones and drops some. The sample shows almost 200,000 clones, about three quarters of them seen only once. The sequence came from a woman in her twenties or thirties in good health and CMV-seronegative. V is TRBV6-5 and J is TRBJ1-5, with D maybe TRBD1 (6 bases). The sequencing input was PBMCs. The CDR3 here is CASRGQGNNQPQHF. In nucleotides, the CDR3 is TGTGCCAGCAGGGGTCAGGGGAACAATCAGCCCCAGCATTTT.